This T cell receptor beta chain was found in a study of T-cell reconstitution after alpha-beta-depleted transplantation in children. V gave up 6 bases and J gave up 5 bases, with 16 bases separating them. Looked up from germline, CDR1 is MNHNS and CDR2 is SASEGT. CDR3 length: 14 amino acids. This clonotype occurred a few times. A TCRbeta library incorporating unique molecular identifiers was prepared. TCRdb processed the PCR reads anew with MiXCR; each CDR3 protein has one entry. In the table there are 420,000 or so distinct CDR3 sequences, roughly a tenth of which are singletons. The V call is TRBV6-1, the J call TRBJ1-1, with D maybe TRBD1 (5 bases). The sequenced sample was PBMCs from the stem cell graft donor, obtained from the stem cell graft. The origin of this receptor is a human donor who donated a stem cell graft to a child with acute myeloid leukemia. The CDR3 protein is CASRLGRIRTEAFF. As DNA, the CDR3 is TGTGCCAGCAGATTGGGACGGATCAGGACTGAAGCTTTCTTT.